This T cell receptor (beta chain) was identified during a study of blood T cell repertoires in COVID-19. Background on the study: Samples came from the United States, Italy and Spain, spanning acute and convalescent COVID-19.

Clinical history as reported by participants underpinned cohort assignment. Generated by immunoSEQ multiplex PCR, the TCRdb table keeps only in-frame clones and is missing some. Here the sample spans some 350,000 clones, around nine tenths being singletons. The CDR3 totals 15 residues. Germline V gene sequence: CDR1 SGHTS, CDR2 YDEGEE. Trimming cost V 4 bases and J 1 base; bases outside gene matches: 3. This sequence joins TRBV5-8 and TRBJ1-5; 9 bases are a match to TRBD1. The receptor was isolated from a man aged 30 to 39 who had recovered from COVID-19. Specimen: PBMCs or T cells enriched from blood (not recorded which). The CDR3 loop reads CASSGQGLSNQPQHF. Here the CDR3 DNA reads TGTGCCAGCAGCGGACAGGGGTTGAGCAATCAGCCCCAGCATTTT.